A selection of T cell receptor beta chains follows, all from one sample in a study of blood T cell repertoires in COVID-19. Method: immunoSEQ multiplex PCR; TCRdb's copy keeps in-frame clones and lacks some. The sample carries 390,000 or so clones, 80% to 90% recorded once. The sequencing sample was made of PBMCs or T cells enriched from blood (not recorded which). These receptors were collected from a woman in her 50s who had recovered from COVID-19. The CDR3 runs from the conserved cysteine through the conserved F or W. A D gene is named only where the DNA matches it firmly. Clone size is not always given. Where it is, it says once, few, many or a class for expanded clones.

. | TRBJ2-1 | TRBD2 | TRBV11-3 | CASSLTTSGGRNEQFF | TGTGCCAGCAGCCTGACGACTAGCGGGGGGCGGAATGAGCAGTTCTTC
. | TRBJ2-1 | TRBD2 | TRBV7-8 | CASSFGGSNEQFF | TGTGCCAGCAGCTTCGGGGGGTCCAATGAGCAGTTCTTC
few | TRBJ2-4 | TRBD1 | TRBV6-1 | CASSEPRGPAKNIQYF | TGTGCCAGCAGTGAACCCAGGGGGCCTGCCAAAAACATTCAGTACTTC
. | TRBJ2-1 | . | TRBV12-3/TRBV12-4 | CASSLSGGEQFF | TGTGCCAGCAGTTTATCAGGTGGCGAGCAGTTCTTC
. | TRBJ1-2 | . | TRBV4-3 | CASSQAGGTGNYGYTF | TGCGCCAGCAGCCAAGCAGGCGGAACGGGAAACTATGGCTACACCTTC
. | TRBJ1-2 | TRBD1 | TRBV5-4 | CASRRSTGLRGYTF | TGTGCCAGCAGGCGATCGACAGGGTTACGCGGCTACACCTTC
. | TRBJ1-1 | . | TRBV12-3/TRBV12-4 | CASSLPGQSEAFF | TGTGCCAGCAGTTTACCTGGACAGAGTGAAGCTTTCTTT
. | TRBJ1-2 | TRBD1 | TRBV5-4 | CASSLNRGSGYTF | TGTGCCAGCAGCCTTAACAGGGGGTCGGGCTACACCTTC
. | TRBJ1-4 | . | TRBV7-9 | CASSSLANEKLFF | TGTGCCAGCTCTAGCTTGGCTAATGAAAAACTGTTTTTT
. | TRBJ1-1 | . | TRBV6-5 | CASSYAGRNTEAFF | TGTGCCAGCAGTTACGCGGGGCGGAACACTGAAGCTTTCTTT
. | TRBJ2-5 | . | TRBV5-1 | CASSLVAEQETQYF | TGCGCCAGCAGCTTGGTGGCAGAACAAGAGACCCAGTACTTC
. | TRBJ1-5 | . | TRBV2 | CASSAWSGNQPQHF | TGTGCCAGCAGTGCTTGGAGCGGGAATCAGCCCCAGCATTTT
. | TRBJ2-6 | TRBD1 | TRBV19 | CASSLQGAGANVLTF | TGTGCCAGTAGTCTACAGGGGGCTGGGGCCAACGTCCTGACTTTC
. | TRBJ1-2 | TRBD1 | TRBV19 | CASSIGTGTGNYGYTF | TGTGCCAGTAGTATAGGCACCGGGACAGGGAACTATGGCTACACCTTC
few | TRBJ1-3 | . | TRBV5-6 | CASSWGDGNTIYF | TGTGCCAGCAGCTGGGGAGACGGAAACACCATATATTTT
. | TRBJ1-1 | . | TRBV5-8 | CASSLPVSGQEAFF | TGTGCCAGCAGCTTGCCCGTCTCGGGACAAGAAGCTTTCTTT
. | TRBJ1-5 | . | TRBV7-8 | CASSFSRGRDVILAQHF | TGTGCCAGCAGCTTCTCCCGGGGTAGGGATGTTATTCTGGCCCAGCATTTT
. | TRBJ2-2 | . | TRBV6-6 | CASTQTGNTGELFF | TGTGCCAGCACTCAAACCGGGAACACCGGGGAGCTGTTTTTT
. | TRBJ2-1 | TRBD1 | TRBV28 | CASSTGTGGDEQFF | TGTGCCAGCAGCACGGGGACAGGGGGCGATGAGCAGTTCTTC
once | TRBJ2-1 | . | TRBV27 | CASSSRQLLYSYNEQFF | TGTGCCAGCAGTTCCAGACAGCTACTCTACTCCTACAATGAGCAGTTCTTC
. | TRBJ2-7 | TRBD1 | TRBV3-1/TRBV3-2 | CASSQGPTGPTYEQYF | TGTGCCAGCAGCCAAGGTCCGACAGGGCCGACCTACGAGCAGTACTTC
. | TRBJ1-3 | . | TRBV4-2 | CASSQESSGGLLNTIYF | TGTGCCAGCAGCCAAGAGTCCAGCGGCGGACTCTTGAACACCATATATTTT
. | TRBJ2-7 | . | TRBV18 | CASSPETYEQYF | TGTGCCAGCTCACCTGAGACTTACGAGCAGTACTTC
. | TRBJ2-3 | TRBD2 | TRBV7-6 | CASSLEEGGGAGTQYF | TGTGCCAGCAGCTTAGAAGAGGGCGGGGGGGCTGGTACGCAGTATTTT
. | TRBJ2-7 | . | TRBV5-5 | CASSYKRDRSSYEQYF | TGTGCCAGCAGCTACAAGCGGGACAGGAGCTCCTACGAGCAGTACTTC
. | TRBJ1-1 | . | TRBV28 | CASSLGKGTEAFF | TGTGCCAGCAGTTTGGGAAAGGGGACTGAAGCTTTCTTT
. | TRBJ2-5 | . | TRBV5-1 | CASSLVGGIETQYF | TGCGCCAGCAGCTTGGTCGGGGGTATAGAGACCCAGTACTTC
. | TRBJ1-2 | . | TRBV7-9 | CASSSRNGFNYGYTF | TGTGCCAGCAGCTCCAGAAACGGGTTTAACTATGGCTACACCTTC
. | TRBJ1-6 | . | TRBV21-1 | CASSKGPRSNSPLHF | TGTGCCAGCAGCAAAGGGCCTAGAAGTAATTCACCCCTCCACTTT
. | TRBJ1-5 | . | TRBV2 | CASSEDGLSNQPQHF | TGTGCCAGCAGTGAAGACGGACTGAGCAATCAGCCCCAGCATTTT
. | TRBJ2-3 | TRBD2 | TRBV11-1 | CASTTRVGGGDTQYF | TGTGCCAGCACCACGAGAGTCGGGGGAGGGGATACGCAGTATTTT
. | TRBJ1-1 | . | TRBV9 | CASSVGGWNTEAFF | TGTGCCAGCAGCGTTGGGGGCTGGAACACTGAAGCTTTCTTT
. | TRBJ2-7 | . | TRBV6-5 | CASRTGQLEQYF | TGTGCCAGCAGGACCGGACAACTTGAGCAGTACTTC
. | TRBJ1-2 | TRBD1 | TRBV7-2 | CASSLTGLILYGYTF | TGTGCCAGCAGCTTGACAGGGTTAATTCTATATGGCTACACCTTC
. | TRBJ1-1 | TRBD1 | TRBV30 | CALTGVNTEAFF | TGTGCCTTGACAGGGGTGAACACTGAAGCTTTCTTT
once | TRBJ2-2 | . | TRBV7-2 | CASSLVGESGELFF | TGTGCCAGCAGCTTAGTCGGGGAATCCGGGGAGCTGTTTTTT
. | TRBJ1-5 | . | TRBV12-3/TRBV12-4 | CASSSGDNQPQHF | TGTGCCAGCAGCTCGGGGGACAATCAGCCCCAGCATTTT
. | TRBJ1-1 | . | TRBV5-1 | CASSAGGANTEAFF | TGCGCCAGCAGCGCAGGTGGTGCGAACACTGAAGCTTTCTTT
. | TRBJ1-1 | . | TRBV3-1/TRBV3-2 | CASSQDEGQNTEAFF | TGTGCCAGCAGCCAAGATGAGGGACAGAACACTGAAGCTTTCTTT
. | TRBJ2-2 | TRBD1 | TRBV14 | CASSQRTGNTGELFF | TGTGCCAGCAGCCAAAGGACAGGGAACACCGGGGAGCTGTTTTTT
. | TRBJ1-2 | TRBD1 | TRBV29-1 | CSVDLQGPLSNYGYTF | TGCAGCGTTGACCTACAGGGGCCTCTCTCTAACTATGGCTACACCTTC
. | TRBJ1-4 | . | TRBV19 | CASSNRDLGEKLFF | TGTGCCAGTAGTAACCGGGACTTAGGGGAAAAACTGTTTTTT
. | TRBJ1-2 | . | TRBV4-1 | CASSHGENYGYTF | TGCGCCAGCAGCCACGGGGAGAACTATGGCTACACCTTC
. | TRBJ2-7 | . | TRBV2 | CASSDSGVSYEQYF | TGTGCCAGCAGTGATTCGGGGGTCTCCTACGAGCAGTACTTC
. | TRBJ1-2 | . | TRBV30 | CAWAQGFNYGYTF | TGTGCCTGGGCCCAGGGGTTCAACTATGGCTACACCTTC
. | TRBJ1-2 | . | TRBV2 | CASRPQGQPIDGYTF | TGTGCCAGCAGACCGCAAGGACAGCCCATAGATGGCTACACCTTC